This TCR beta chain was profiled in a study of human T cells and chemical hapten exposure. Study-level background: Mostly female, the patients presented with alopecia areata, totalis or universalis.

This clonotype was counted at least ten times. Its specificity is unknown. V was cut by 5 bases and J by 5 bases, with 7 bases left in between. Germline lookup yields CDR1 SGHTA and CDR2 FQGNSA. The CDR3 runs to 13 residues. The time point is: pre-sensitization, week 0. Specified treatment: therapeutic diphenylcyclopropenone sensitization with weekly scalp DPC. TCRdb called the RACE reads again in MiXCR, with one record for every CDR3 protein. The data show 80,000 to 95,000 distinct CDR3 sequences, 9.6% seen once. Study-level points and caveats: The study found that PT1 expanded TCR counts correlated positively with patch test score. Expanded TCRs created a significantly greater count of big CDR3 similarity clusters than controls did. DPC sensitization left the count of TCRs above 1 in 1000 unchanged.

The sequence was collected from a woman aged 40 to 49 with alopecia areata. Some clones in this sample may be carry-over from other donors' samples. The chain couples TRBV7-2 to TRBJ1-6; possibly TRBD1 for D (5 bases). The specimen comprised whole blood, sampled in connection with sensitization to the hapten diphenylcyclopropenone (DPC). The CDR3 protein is CASSDSHNSPLHF. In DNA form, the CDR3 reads TGTGCCAGCAGCGACAGCCATAATTCACCCCTCCACTTT.